The T cell receptor beta chain under discussion was sequenced for a study of T cells in localized non-small cell lung cancer. Broader study findings: Turning up in adjacent lung were a median about 61 of the top 100 tumor clones.

This table comes from immunoSEQ multiplex PCR, and its TCRdb copy is limited to in-frame clones, with some not included. The data show about 31,000 clones, nearly 90% seen once. With respect to this clone: As yet, its antigen is unknown.

The CDR3 runs 14 residues. Unmatched junction bases numbered 4, after V lost 2 bases and J lost 3 bases. Germline CDR1 and CDR2: SGHNT and YYREEE (reference sequence). The sample was peripheral blood mononuclear cells, taken before any cancer treatment. The sequence came from a woman between 35 and 75 years old with stage III lung adenocarcinoma. The V gene is TRBV5-4, the J gene TRBJ2-7; 8 positions match TRBD1. CDR3 sequence: CASSFPTGDYEQYF. The CDR3 DNA follows: TGTGCCAGCAGCTTCCCGACAGGGGACTACGAGCAGTACTTC.